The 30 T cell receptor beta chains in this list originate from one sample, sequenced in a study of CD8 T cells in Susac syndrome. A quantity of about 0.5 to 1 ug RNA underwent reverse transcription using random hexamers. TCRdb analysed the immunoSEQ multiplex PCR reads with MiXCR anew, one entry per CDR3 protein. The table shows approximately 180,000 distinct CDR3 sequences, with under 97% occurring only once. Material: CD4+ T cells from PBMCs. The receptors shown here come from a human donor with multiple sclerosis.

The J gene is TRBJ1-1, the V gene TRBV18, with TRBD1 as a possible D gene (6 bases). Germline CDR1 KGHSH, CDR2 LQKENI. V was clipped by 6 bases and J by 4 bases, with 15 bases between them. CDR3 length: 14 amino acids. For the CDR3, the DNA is TGTGCCAGCTCGCTCAAGGGGGGGGGCACTGAAGCTTTCTTT. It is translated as CASSLKGGGTEAFF.

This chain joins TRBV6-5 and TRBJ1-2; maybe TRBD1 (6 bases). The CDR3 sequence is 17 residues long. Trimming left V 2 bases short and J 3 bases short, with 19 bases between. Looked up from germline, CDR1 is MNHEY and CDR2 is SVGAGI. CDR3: CASSYAPGGGVDYGYTF. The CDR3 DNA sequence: TGTGCCAGCAGTTACGCCCCTGGGGGGGGCGTGGACTATGGCTACACCTTC.

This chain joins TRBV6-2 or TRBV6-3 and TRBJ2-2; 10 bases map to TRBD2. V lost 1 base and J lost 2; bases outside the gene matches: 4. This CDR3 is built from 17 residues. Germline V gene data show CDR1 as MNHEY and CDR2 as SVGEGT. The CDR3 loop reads CASSYYSGGRNTGELFF. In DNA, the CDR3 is TGTGCCAGCAGTTACTATAGCGGGGGGAGAAACACCGGGGAGCTGTTTTTT.

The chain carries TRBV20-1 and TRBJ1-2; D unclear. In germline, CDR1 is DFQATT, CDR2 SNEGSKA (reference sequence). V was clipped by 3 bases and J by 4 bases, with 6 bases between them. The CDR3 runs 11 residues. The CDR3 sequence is CSASLTYGYTF. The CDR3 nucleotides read TGCAGTGCTAGTTTGACCTATGGCTACACCTTC.

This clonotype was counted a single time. The CDR3 nucleotides are TGCGCCAGCAGCTTGGGAGGCGGGGGGAGTCTCGATGAGCAGTTCTTC. Amino acid sequence: CASSLGGGGSLDEQFF. The V gene is TRBV5-1, the J gene TRBJ2-1; 8 nucleotides line up with TRBD2. The V segment lost 0 bases and the J segment 8 bases; nucleotides outside the gene matches: 10. The length of the CDR3 is 16 residues. Germline-derived CDR1 and CDR2 are SGHRS and YFSETQ.

In nucleotides, the CDR3 is TGTGCCAGCAGCCAAGATTCAACAGCCGCTCGGTCCCTCCACTTT. Translated: CASSQDSTAARSLHF. The V gene is TRBV3-1, the J gene TRBJ1-6; D not certain. Trimming cost V 0 bases and J 14 bases, with 17 bases left between them. The length of the CDR3 is 15 residues. Germline V CDR1 and CDR2: LGHDT, YNNKEL (reference sequence).

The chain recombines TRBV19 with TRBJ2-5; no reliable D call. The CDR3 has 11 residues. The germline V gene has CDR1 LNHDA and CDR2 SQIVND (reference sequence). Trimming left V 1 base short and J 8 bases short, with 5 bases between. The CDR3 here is CASSIGSTQYF. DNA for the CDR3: TGTGCCAGTAGTATAGGATCAACCCAGTACTTC.

CDR3 sequence reads: CSVTGDRETQYF. The CDR3 DNA reads TGCAGCGTGACAGGGGACCGAGAGACCCAGTACTTC. V and J are TRBV29-1 and TRBJ2-5, with 8 nucleotides matching TRBD1. Germline assignment: CDR1 SQVTM and CDR2 ANQGSEA. This CDR3 is 12 amino acids long. V lost 6 bases, J lost 4 bases, and 4 bases stayed unmatched.

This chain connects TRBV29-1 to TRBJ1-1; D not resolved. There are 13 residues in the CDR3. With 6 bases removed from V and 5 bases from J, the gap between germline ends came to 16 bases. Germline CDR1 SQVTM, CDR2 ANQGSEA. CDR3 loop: CSVTGPGRTEAFF. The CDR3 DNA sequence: TGCAGCGTAACGGGTCCTGGACGGACTGAAGCTTTCTTT. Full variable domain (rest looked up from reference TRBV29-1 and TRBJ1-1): SAVISQKPSRDICQRGTSLTIQCQVDSQVTMMFWYRQQPGQSLTLIATANQGSEATYESGFVIDKFPISRPNLTFSTLTVSNMSPEDSSIYLCSVTGPGRTEAFFGQGTRLTVV.

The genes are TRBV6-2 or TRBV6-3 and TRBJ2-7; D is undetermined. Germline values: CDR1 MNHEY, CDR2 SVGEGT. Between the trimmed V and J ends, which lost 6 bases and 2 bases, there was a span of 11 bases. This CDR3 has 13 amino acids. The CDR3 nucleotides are TGTGCCAGCAGCCTAATCATGACCTACGAGCAGTACTTC. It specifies CASSLIMTYEQYF.

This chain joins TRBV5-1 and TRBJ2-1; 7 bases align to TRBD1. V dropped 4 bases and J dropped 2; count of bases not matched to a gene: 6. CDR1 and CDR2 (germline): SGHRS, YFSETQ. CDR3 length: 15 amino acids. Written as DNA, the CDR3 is TGCGCCAGCAGCACCCGGGACAGCGCCTACAATGAGCAGTTCTTC. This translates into CASSTRDSAYNEQFF.

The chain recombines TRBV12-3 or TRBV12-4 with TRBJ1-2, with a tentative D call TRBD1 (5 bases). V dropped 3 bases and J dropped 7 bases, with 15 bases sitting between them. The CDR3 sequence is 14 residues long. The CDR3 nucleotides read TGTGCCAGCAGTTTGGGGACTCACCGGGGTGGCTACACCTTC. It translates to CASSLGTHRGGYTF.

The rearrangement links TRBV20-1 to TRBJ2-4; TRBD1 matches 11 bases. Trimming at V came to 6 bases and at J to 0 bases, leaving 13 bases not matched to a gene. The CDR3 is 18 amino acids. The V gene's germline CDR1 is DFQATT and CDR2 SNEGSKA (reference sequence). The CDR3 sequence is CSARTGGLGPIAKNIQYF. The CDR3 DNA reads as TGCAGTGCCCGGACAGGGGGCTTGGGCCCCATAGCCAAAAACATTCAGTACTTC.

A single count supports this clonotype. CDR3 nucleotide sequence: TGCGCCAGCAGCCAGGACAGGGACTATGGCTACACCTTC. This translates into CASSQDRDYGYTF. The V gene is TRBV4-3, the J gene TRBJ1-2; 8 nucleotides align to TRBD1. The CDR3 spans 13 residues. The junction had 0 bases not matched to a gene; V was cut back by 3 bases and J by 3 bases. Germline CDR1 LGHNA, CDR2 YSLEER.

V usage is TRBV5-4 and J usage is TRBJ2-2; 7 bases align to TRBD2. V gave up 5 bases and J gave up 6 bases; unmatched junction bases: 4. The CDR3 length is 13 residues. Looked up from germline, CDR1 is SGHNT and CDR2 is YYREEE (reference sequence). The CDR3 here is CASSVGGAGELFF. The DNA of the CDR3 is TGTGCCAGCAGTGTTGGGGGGGCCGGGGAGCTGTTTTTT.

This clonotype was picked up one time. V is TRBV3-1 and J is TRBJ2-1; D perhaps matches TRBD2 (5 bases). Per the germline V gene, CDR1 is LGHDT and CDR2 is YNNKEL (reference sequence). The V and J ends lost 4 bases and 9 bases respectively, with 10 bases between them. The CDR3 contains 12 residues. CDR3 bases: TGTGCCAGCAGCCGAACGGGGAGTGAGCAGTTCTTC. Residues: CASSRTGSEQFF.

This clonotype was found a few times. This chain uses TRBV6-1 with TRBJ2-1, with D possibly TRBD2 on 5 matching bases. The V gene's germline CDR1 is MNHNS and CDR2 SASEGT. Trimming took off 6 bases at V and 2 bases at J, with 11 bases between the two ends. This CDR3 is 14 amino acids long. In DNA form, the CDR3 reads TGTGCCAGCAGAATGGAGGCGGCCTACAATGAGCAGTTCTTC. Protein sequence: CASRMEAAYNEQFF.

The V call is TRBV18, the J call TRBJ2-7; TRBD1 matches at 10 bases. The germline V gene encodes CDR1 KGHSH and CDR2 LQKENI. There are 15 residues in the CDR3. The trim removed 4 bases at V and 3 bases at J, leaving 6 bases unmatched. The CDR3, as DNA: TGTGCCAGCTCACAAAACCGGGACAGGGGCTACGAGCAGTACTTC. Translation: CASSQNRDRGYEQYF.

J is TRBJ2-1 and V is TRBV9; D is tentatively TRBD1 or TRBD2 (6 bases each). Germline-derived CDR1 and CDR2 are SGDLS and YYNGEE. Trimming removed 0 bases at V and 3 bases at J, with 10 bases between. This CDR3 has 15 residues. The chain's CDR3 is CASSVEGGNYNEQFF. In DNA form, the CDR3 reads TGTGCCAGCAGCGTAGAAGGGGGGAACTACAATGAGCAGTTCTTC.

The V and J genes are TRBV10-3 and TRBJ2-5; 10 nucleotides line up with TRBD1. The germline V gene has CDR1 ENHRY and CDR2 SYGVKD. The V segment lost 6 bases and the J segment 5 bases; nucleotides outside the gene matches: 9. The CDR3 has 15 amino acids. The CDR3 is CAISDTTGGAETQYF. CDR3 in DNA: TGTGCCATCAGCGATACGACAGGGGGCGCGGAGACCCAGTACTTC.

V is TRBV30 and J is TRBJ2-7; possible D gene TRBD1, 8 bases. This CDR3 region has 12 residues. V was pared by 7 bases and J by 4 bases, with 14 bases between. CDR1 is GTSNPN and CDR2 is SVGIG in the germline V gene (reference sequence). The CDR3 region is CASGQGGYEQYF. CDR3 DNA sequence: TGTGCCTCCGGACAGGGAGGGTACGAGCAGTACTTC.

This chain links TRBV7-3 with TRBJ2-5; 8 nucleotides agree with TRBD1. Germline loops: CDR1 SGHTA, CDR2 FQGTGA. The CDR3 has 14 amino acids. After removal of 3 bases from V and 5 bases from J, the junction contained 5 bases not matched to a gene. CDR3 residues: CASSLGTGHETQYF. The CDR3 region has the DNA TGTGCCAGCAGCTTGGGGACAGGCCATGAGACCCAGTACTTC.

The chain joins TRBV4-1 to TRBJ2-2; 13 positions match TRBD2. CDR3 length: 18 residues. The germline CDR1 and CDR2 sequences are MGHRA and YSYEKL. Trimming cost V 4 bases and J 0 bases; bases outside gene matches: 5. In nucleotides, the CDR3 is TGCGCCAGCAGCCCTGGGGGACTAGCGGGATCGAACACCGGGGAGCTGTTTTTT. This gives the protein CASSPGGLAGSNTGELFF.

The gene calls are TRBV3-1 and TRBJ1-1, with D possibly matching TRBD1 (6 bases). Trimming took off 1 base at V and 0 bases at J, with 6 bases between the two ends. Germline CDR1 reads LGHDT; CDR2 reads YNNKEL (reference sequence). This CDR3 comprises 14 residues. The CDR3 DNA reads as TGTGCCAGCAGCCAAGGGACAGTGAACACTGAAGCTTTCTTT. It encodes CASSQGTVNTEAFF.

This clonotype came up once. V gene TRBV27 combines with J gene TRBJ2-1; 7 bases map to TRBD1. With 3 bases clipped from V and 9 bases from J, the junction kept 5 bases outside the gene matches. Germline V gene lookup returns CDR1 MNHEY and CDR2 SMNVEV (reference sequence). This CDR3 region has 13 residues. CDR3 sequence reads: CASSFTRGIEQFF. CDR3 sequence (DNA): TGTGCCAGCAGTTTTACCAGGGGGATTGAGCAGTTCTTC.

CDR3 protein: CASSLLPGELFF. CDR3 nucleotide sequence: TGTGCCAGCAGCTTACTCCCCGGGGAGCTGTTTTTT. The rearrangement links TRBV7-9 to TRBJ2-2; no clear D. Between the trimmed V and J ends, which lost 2 bases and 6 bases, there was a span of 4 bases. The CDR3 spans 12 residues. The germline gives CDR1 SEHNR, CDR2 FQNEAQ (reference sequence).

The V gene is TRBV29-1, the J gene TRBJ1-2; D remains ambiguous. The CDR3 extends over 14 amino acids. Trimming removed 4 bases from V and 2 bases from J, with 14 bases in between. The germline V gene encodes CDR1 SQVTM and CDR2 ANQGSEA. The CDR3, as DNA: TGCAGCGTTGTCGGGCGAGGGTTAAACTATGGCTACACCTTC. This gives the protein CSVVGRGLNYGYTF.

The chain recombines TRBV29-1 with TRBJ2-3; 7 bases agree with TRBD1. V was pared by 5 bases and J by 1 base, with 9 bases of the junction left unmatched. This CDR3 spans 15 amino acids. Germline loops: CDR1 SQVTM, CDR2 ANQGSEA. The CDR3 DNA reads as TGCAGCGTTCTAGAGGGGGCCCATCGCACAGATACGCAGTATTTT. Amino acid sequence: CSVLEGAHRTDTQYF.

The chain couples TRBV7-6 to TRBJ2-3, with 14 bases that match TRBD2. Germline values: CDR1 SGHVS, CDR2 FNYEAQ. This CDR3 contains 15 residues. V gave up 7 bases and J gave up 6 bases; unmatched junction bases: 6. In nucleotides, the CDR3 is TGTGCCAGCAAAAGAGGGACTAGCGGGGGCGATACGCAGTATTTT. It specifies CASKRGTSGGDTQYF.

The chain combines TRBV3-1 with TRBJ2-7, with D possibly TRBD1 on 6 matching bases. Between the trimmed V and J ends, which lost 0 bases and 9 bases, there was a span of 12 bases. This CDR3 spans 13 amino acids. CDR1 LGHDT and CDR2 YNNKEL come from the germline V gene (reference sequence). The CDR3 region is CASSQDDRSWQYF. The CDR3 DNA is TGTGCCAGCAGCCAAGACGACAGGTCATGGCAGTACTTC.